This paragraph reports one T cell receptor beta chain. Antigen specificity is unknown. The data belong to a study of T cell repertoires in cytomegalovirus infection. On the study more broadly: It was recently identified HLA-C-restricted and well-studied HLA-B-restricted CMV epitopes that the study used. CMV infection together with matching HLA type was indicated by public TCR beta signatures. Points from the study as a whole: Dominating the ex vivo response were HLA-C-restricted CMV-specific TCR beta clonotypes. The study identified carriers of CMV plus the relevant HLA from cumulative public TCR beta family frequency.

TCRdb itself ran the reads through MiXCR, one entry per CDR3 protein. The sample includes about 570,000 distinct CDR3 sequences, 40% seen only once; the top ten take around 46%. The receptor comes from a human donor in good health (CMV status not recorded). Some clones in this sample may be carry-over from other donors' samples. The source material was cultured PBMCs, sampled from culture after CMV antigen stimulation.

The CDR3 DNA reads as TGTGCCAGCAACTCACAGGGCTCCTACGAGCAGTACTTC. Its translation: CASNSQGSYEQYF. The chain recombines TRBV12-3 or TRBV12-4 with TRBJ2-7, with D possibly being TRBD1 (6 bases). The CDR3 runs to 13 residues. The V end was cut by 7 bases, the J end by 0 bases, with 10 bases between.